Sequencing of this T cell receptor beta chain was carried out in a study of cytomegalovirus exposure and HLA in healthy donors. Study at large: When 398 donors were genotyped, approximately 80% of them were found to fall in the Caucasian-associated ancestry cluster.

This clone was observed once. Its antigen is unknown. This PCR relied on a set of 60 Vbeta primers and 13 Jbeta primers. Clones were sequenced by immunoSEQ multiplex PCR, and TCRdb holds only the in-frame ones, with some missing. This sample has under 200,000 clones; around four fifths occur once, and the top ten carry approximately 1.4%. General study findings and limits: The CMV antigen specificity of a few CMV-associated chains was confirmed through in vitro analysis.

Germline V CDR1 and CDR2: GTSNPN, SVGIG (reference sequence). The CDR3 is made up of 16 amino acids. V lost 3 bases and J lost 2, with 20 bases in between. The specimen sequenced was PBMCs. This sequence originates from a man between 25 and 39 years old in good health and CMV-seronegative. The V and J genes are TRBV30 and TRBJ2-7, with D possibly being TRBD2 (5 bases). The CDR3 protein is CAWRKSPGIGTYEQYF. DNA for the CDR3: TGTGCCTGGAGAAAAAGCCCGGGGATAGGGACCTACGAGCAGTACTTC. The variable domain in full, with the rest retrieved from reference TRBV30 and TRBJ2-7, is SQTIHQWPATLVQPVGSPLSLECTVEGTSNPNLYWYRQAAGRGLQLLFYSVGIGQISSEVPQNLSASRPQDRQFILSSKKLLLSDSGFYLCAWRKSPGIGTYEQYFGPGTRLTVT.